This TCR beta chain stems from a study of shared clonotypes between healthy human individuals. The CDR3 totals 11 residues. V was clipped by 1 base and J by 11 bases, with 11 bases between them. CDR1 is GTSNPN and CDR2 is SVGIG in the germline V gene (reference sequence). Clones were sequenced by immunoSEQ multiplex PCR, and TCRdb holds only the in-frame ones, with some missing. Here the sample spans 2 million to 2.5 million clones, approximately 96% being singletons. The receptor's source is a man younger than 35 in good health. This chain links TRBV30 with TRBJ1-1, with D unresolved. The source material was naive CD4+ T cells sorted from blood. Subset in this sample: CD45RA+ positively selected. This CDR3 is CAWSGVTRAFF. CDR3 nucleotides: TGTGCCTGGAGTGGGGTGACGCGGGCTTTCTTT.